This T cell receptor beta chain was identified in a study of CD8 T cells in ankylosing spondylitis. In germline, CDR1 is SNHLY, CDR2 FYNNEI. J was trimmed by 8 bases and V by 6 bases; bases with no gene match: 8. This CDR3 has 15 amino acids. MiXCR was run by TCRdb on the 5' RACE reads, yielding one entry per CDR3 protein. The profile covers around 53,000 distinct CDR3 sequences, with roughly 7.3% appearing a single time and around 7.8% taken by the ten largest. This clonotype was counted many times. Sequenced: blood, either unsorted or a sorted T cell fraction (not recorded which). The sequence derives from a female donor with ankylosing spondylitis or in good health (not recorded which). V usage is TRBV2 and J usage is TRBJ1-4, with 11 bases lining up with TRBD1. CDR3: CASRERDRGNEKLFF. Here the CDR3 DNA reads TGTGCCAGCAGAGAACGGGACAGGGGGAACGAAAAACTGTTTTTT.